This T cell receptor (beta chain) was identified in a study of molecular identifiers for immune sequencing clone quantification. Overall study results and limits: The sizes of highly expanded clones could be underestimated when identical TCR molecules share a barcode.

This clonotype was detected a few times. Antigen unknown. TCRdb redid the calling of the PCR reads with MiXCR, one entry per CDR3 protein. The sample has 8,800 or so distinct CDR3 sequences; approximately 31% are singletons. The sequencing sample was made of naive CD8+ T cells from blood, with Jurkat cell RNA spiked in. Subset meaning: FACS-sorted CD8+CD4-CCR7+CD45RA+ naive T cells. The TCR comes from a human donor in good health. Some libraries in this study had Jurkat cell RNA spiked in.

CDR3 region: CASSGVMNTEAFF. CDR3 nucleotide sequence: TGTGCCAGCTCGGGGGTGATGAACACTGAAGCTTTCTTT. This chain connects TRBV7-9 to TRBJ1-1; tentative D call: TRBD1 (5 bases). The germline CDR1 and CDR2 sequences are SEHNR and FQNEAQ (reference sequence). The CDR3 spans 13 residues. The V end was cut by 8 bases, the J end by 0 bases, with 10 bases between.